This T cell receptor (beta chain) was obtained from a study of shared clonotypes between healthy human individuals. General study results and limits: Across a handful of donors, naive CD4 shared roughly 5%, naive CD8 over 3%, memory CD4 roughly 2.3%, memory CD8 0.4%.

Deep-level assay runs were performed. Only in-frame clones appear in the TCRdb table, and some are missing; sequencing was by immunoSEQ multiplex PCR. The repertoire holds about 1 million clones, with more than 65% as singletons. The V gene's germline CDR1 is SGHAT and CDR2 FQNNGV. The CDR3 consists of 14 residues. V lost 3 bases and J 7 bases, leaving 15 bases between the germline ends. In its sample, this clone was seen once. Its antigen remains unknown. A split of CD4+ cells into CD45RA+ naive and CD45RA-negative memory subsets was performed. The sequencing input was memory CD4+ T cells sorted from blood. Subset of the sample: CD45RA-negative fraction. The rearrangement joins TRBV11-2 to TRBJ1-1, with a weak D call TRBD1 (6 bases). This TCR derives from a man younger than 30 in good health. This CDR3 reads CASSFRGASGEAFF. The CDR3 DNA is TGTGCCAGCAGCTTTCGGGGGGCCTCTGGTGAAGCTTTCTTT. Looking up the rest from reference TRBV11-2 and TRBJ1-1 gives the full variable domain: EAGVAQSPRYKIIEKRQSVAFWCNPISGHATLYWYQQILGQGPKLLIQFQNNGVVDDSQLPKDRFSAERLKGVDSTLKIQPAKLEDSAVYLCASSFRGASGEAFFGQGTRLTVV.